This TCR beta chain was captured by sequencing in a study of cytomegalovirus exposure and HLA in healthy donors. It was with 60 Vbeta and 13 Jbeta primers that the PCR ran. Using immunoSEQ multiplex PCR, the repertoire was profiled, and TCRdb retains in-frame clones only, with some absent. Among under 150,000 clones, about three quarters were seen once, and the ten largest hold over 1%. Germline V gives CDR1 ENHRY, CDR2 SYGVKD. The V gene lost 4 bases and the J gene lost 3 bases, with 10 bases spanning the gap. This CDR3 region has 13 residues. The study's findings and limits: HLA-A and HLA-B allele assignments for most subjects were reportedly predicted accurately using TCR beta sequences. In a later analysis, donors in an Asian-associated ancestry cluster reportedly had fewer N-insertions in productive TCRs than the cohort mean.

As regards this clone: The antigen is not known.

This sequence joins TRBV10-3 and TRBJ2-7; D possibly corresponds to TRBD2 (5 bases). The TCR was taken from a male donor in good health and CMV-seropositive. The sequenced sample consisted of PBMCs. The DNA of the CDR3 is TGTGCCATCAGTGCAAGGAGCGGCTACGAGCAGTACTTC. As protein: CAISARSGYEQYF.